This T cell receptor (beta chain) was captured by sequencing in a study of shared clonotypes between healthy human individuals. Study findings and constraints: The researchers took only blood, and tissue repertoires probably look different.

Sorted-subset replicate PCRs used roughly 210 ng of genomic DNA. This amount corresponded to approximately 30,000 T cell genomes. Profiled with immunoSEQ multiplex PCR; TCRdb holds only in-frame clones, not every one. The sample contains roughly 1.4 million clones, around 98.5% of which appear only once. The CDR3 is made up of 16 amino acids. Germline V gene lookup returns CDR1 SGDLS and CDR2 YYNGEE. Trimming removed 3 bases at V and 2 bases at J, with 17 bases between. In regard to this clone: Its target is unknown.

The receptor comes from a man aged 25 to 40 in good health. Sequencing input: naive CD4+ T cells sorted from blood. As for subset: CD45RA+ positively selected. The chain links TRBV9 to TRBJ2-5; D not certain. The DNA of the CDR3 is TGTGCCAGCAGCGCCCGACCGTCGAACTTTCAAGAGACCCAGTACTTC. It codes for CASSARPSNFQETQYF. The variable domain in full, completed from reference TRBV9 and TRBJ2-5, reads DSGVTQTPKHLITATGQRVTLRCSPRSGDLSVYWYQQSLDQGLQFLIQYYNGEERAKGNILERFSAQQFPDLHSELNLSSLELGDSALYFCASSARPSNFQETQYFGPGTRLLVL.